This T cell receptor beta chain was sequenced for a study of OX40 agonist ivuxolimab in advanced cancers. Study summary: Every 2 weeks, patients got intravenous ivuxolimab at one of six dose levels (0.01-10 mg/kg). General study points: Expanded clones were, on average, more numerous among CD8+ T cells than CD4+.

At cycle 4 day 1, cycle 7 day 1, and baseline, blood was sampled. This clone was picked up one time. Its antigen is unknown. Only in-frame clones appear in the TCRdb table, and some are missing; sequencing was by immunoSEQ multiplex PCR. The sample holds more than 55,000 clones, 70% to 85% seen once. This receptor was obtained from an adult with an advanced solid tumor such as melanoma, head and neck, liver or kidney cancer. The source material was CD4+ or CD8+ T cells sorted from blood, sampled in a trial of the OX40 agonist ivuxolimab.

CDR3 residues: CASVLVPQHF. The CDR3 DNA is TGTGCCAGCGTCCTCGTGCCCCAGCATTTT. The chain links TRBV5-6 to TRBJ1-5, with unresolved D. The CDR3 totals 10 residues. CDR1 is SGHDT and CDR2 is YYEEEE in the germline V gene. V was shortened by 7 bases and J by 9 bases, with 8 bases between the two germline ends.